A selection of T cell receptor beta chains follows, all from one sample in a study of shared clonotypes between healthy human individuals. Sequencing was performed with immunoSEQ multiplex PCR; in TCRdb, only in-frame clones are kept and a portion is missing. The sample carries some 2,000,000 clones, approximately 94% recorded once. Source material: naive CD4+ T cells sorted from blood. The receptor source for this set is a man aged 18 to 30 in good health. CDR3s include the opening cysteine and the closing phenylalanine or tryptophan. A D gene is named only where the DNA matches it firmly. Some rows have no size entry. The others give once, few or many, or a class for an expanded clone.

TGTGCCAGCTCAATGGTCGACACTGAAGCTTTCTTT | CASSMVDTEAFF | - | TRBV18 | - | TRBJ1-1
TGTGCCTGGAGTGCCCGTACCCGAGGGCTTGGGCATTCACCCCTCCACTTT | CAWSARTRGLGHSPLHF | - | TRBV30 | - | TRBJ1-6
TGTGCCTGGGGGTACGGGGTCCTAAGCTCCTACAATGAGCAGTTCTTC | CAWGYGVLSSYNEQFF | - | TRBV30 | - | TRBJ2-1
TGTGCCAGCAGTTCGTCAGGGGAGCAGTACTTC | CASSSSGEQYF | - | TRBV6-5 | - | TRBJ2-7
TGTGCCAGCGGCCCTCGGGAGCAGTACTTC | CASGPREQYF | - | TRBV28 | - | TRBJ2-7
TGTGCCAGCTCCAAGCGCCCCGGACAAGAGACCCAGTACTTC | CASSKRPGQETQYF | - | TRBV18 | - | TRBJ2-5
TGTGCCAGCAGCGCCTACGGGAAGGCGGGCCCAGATACGCAGTATTTT | CASSAYGKAGPDTQYF | - | TRBV11-1 | - | TRBJ2-3
TGCGCCAGCAGCCTAGGTCCCGGGACAGGGGGGAATTCACCCCTCCACTTT | CASSLGPGTGGNSPLHF | TRBD1 | TRBV5-1 | - | TRBJ1-6
TGTGCCATCAGTGAGTCGGCGGAGCCGCAGTTCTTC | CAISESAEPQFF | - | TRBV10-3 | - | TRBJ2-1
TGTGCCAGTAGTATCCTCGGAGGGGGCGCAAATCAGCCCCAGCATTTT | CASSILGGGANQPQHF | TRBD1 | TRBV19 | - | TRBJ1-5
TGTGCCAGCAGCCCCCCTCCGGGACGATGGGCCTCTGGAAACACCATATATTTT | CASSPPPGRWASGNTIYF | - | TRBV28 | - | TRBJ1-3
TGCGCCAGCAGCCAGCCGGGGACCCGCTATGGCTACACCTTC | CASSQPGTRYGYTF | - | TRBV4-1 | - | TRBJ1-2
TGTGCCAGCAGCTTAGTTGCCAGGGGGCTTTCTAGTGGGGCCAACGTCCTGACTTTC | CASSLVARGLSSGANVLTF | TRBD1 | TRBV11-2 | - | TRBJ2-6
TGTGCCAGCTCACGGGACAGCCAGCATGCGCCCTATGGCTACACCTTC | CASSRDSQHAPYGYTF | TRBD1 | TRBV18 | - | TRBJ1-2
TGCGCCAGCAGCTTTACTAGCGGGAGAGTAGAGACCCAGTACTTC | CASSFTSGRVETQYF | TRBD2 | TRBV5-1 | - | TRBJ2-5
TGTGCCAGCAGCTCCCCCTCGGTCGATAGCATTGTCTATGGCTACACCTTC | CASSSPSVDSIVYGYTF | - | TRBV5-4 | - | TRBJ1-2
TGTGCCAGCGGTCCGGTAGGAATGGGGGGAAACATTCAGTACTTC | CASGPVGMGGNIQYF | - | TRBV2 | once | TRBJ2-4
TGTGCCAGCAGGGGAGCGGGAGGGCCGAACAATGAGCAGTTCTTC | CASRGAGGPNNEQFF | TRBD2 | TRBV7-2 | once | TRBJ2-1
TGTGCCAGCAGGGCGACCGTGCGGGATGGTGAAAAACTGTTTTTT | CASRATVRDGEKLFF | - | TRBV2 | - | TRBJ1-4
TGCGCCAGCAGCCTTAAAGGGTCGGGACAGGGGACGGCTGAGCAGTTCTTC | CASSLKGSGQGTAEQFF | TRBD1 | TRBV5-1 | - | TRBJ2-1
TGTGCCTGGAGTGTAGGGAGGAGACCCGGGAGTTATCCCTACGAGCAGTACTTC | CAWSVGRRPGSYPYEQYF | - | TRBV30 | - | TRBJ2-7
TGCGCCAGCAGCCAAGTCGGTACACAGGGGAAAGGCTACACCTTC | CASSQVGTQGKGYTF | TRBD1 | TRBV4-3 | - | TRBJ1-2
TGTGCCAGCAGCTTAGAGACTAGCGGGAGTTTTACCGGGGAGCTGTTTTTT | CASSLETSGSFTGELFF | TRBD2 | TRBV11-2 | - | TRBJ2-2
TGTGCCAGCAGCACCGGCGGGGGGGGCTGGCGGTACACTGAAGCTTTCTTT | CASSTGGGGWRYTEAFF | - | TRBV7-9 | - | TRBJ1-1
TGTGCCAGCAAAAGGGTGTATCGACAGACAGCAACTAATGAAAAACTGTTTTTT | CASKRVYRQTATNEKLFF | - | TRBV27 | - | TRBJ1-4
TGTGCCAGCACGGCTGTTACCGGGACTAGCGGGAGTGAGCAGTTCTTC | CASTAVTGTSGSEQFF | TRBD2 | TRBV5-4 | - | TRBJ2-1
TGTGCCTGGACTCCCTCAGGGATGTATAATTCACCCCTCCACTTT | CAWTPSGMYNSPLHF | - | TRBV30 | - | TRBJ1-6
TGTGCCAGCAACCGGGGAAGCGGGAGGGCAGATACGCAGTATTTT | CASNRGSGRADTQYF | TRBD2 | TRBV7-2 | - | TRBJ2-3
TGTGCCTGGAGTGTACGTCGAAGGGGGCTTAATCAGCCCCAGCATTTT | CAWSVRRRGLNQPQHF | TRBD1 | TRBV30 | - | TRBJ1-5
TGTGCCAGCAGCTCCCGCGCTAGCGGGAGGCGGGTTGGGGAGCTGTTTTTT | CASSSRASGRRVGELFF | TRBD2 | TRBV5-6 | - | TRBJ2-2
TGCGCCAGCAGCTTGCAAATCGACAGCTACTCCTACGAGCAGTACTTC | CASSLQIDSYSYEQYF | - | TRBV5-1 | - | TRBJ2-7
TGTGCCAGCAGCCCTTTCGACAGGGATAATTCACCCCTCCACTTT | CASSPFDRDNSPLHF | TRBD1 | TRBV5-5 | - | TRBJ1-6
TGTGCCAGCAGCGTAGTTCAGGGAGCAGAGACCCAGTACTTC | CASSVVQGAETQYF | - | TRBV9 | - | TRBJ2-5
TGCGCCAGCAGCCGAAGCTTGAGACAGAACCCCTATGGCTACACCTTC | CASSRSLRQNPYGYTF | - | TRBV4-3 | - | TRBJ1-2
TGTGCCAGTAGTGGCCGGTCTCCGAACACCGGGGAGCTGTTTTTT | CASSGRSPNTGELFF | - | TRBV19 | - | TRBJ2-2
TGCGCCAGCAGCCCTCTAGGGAGCACAGATACGCAGTATTTT | CASSPLGSTDTQYF | - | TRBV5-1 | - | TRBJ2-3
TGTGCCAGCAGCTTGGGGGGACAGGGGAACACCGGGGAGCTGTTTTTT | CASSLGGQGNTGELFF | TRBD1 | TRBV5-4 | - | TRBJ2-2
TGTGCCAGCAGTTCCTGGGGGCGAGAGGACACTGAAGCTTTCTTT | CASSSWGREDTEAFF | - | TRBV6-5 | - | TRBJ1-1
TGTGCCAGCAGGGAGACAGGGGTTGACGAGCAGTACTTC | CASRETGVDEQYF | TRBD1 | TRBV2 | - | TRBJ2-7
TGTGCCAGCTCACCTAAGCCCGGAGGCACAGATACGCAGTATTTT | CASSPKPGGTDTQYF | - | TRBV18 | once | TRBJ2-3
TGTGCCAGCACCCGAGCGGTTGGGGCAGATACGCAGTATTTT | CASTRAVGADTQYF | - | TRBV7-2 | - | TRBJ2-3
TGTGCCAGCAGCTTGGAGACAGAAAACACTGAAGCTTTCTTT | CASSLETENTEAFF | - | TRBV7-9 | - | TRBJ1-1
TGTGCCAGCAGCTTGGACACCCGCACAGATACGCAGTATTTT | CASSLDTRTDTQYF | - | TRBV5-6 | - | TRBJ2-3
TGTGCCAGTAGCGGAGGACCGGGAGCGCGGGAGACCCAGTACTTC | CASSGGPGARETQYF | - | TRBV19 | once | TRBJ2-5
TGTGCCAGCAGTGAAGGGCAGAATAGCAATCAGCCCCAGCATTTT | CASSEGQNSNQPQHF | - | TRBV2 | - | TRBJ1-5
TGTGCCATCGGACTAGTCGCAGATACGCAGTATTTT | CAIGLVADTQYF | TRBD2 | TRBV10-3 | - | TRBJ2-3
TGTGCCAGCAGCGTAGGCCAGGGCGATACGCAGTATTTT | CASSVGQGDTQYF | - | TRBV9 | once | TRBJ2-3
TGTGCCAGCAGCATTTGGTCACAGGGGAAGGGAGAGACCCAGTACTTC | CASSIWSQGKGETQYF | - | TRBV21-1 | - | TRBJ2-5
TGTGCCAGCAGCCCATTGACAGGGTCCTACGAGCAGTACTTC | CASSPLTGSYEQYF | TRBD1 | TRBV11-2 | - | TRBJ2-7
TGCGCCAGCAGCGCCTCCGGACAGGGGGCTCACGAGCAGTACTTC | CASSASGQGAHEQYF | TRBD1 | TRBV5-1 | - | TRBJ2-7
TGTGCCAGCTCACCAGGGGTGGAGGGCTATGGCTACACCTTC | CASSPGVEGYGYTF | - | TRBV18 | once | TRBJ1-2
TGTGCCAGTAGTATAATGGGGACTAACTATGGCTACACCTTC | CASSIMGTNYGYTF | - | TRBV19 | - | TRBJ1-2
TGTGCCAGCTCACCAGTCGGGGGGGCTAGCAATCAGCCCCAGCATTTT | CASSPVGGASNQPQHF | - | TRBV18 | once | TRBJ1-5
TGCAGTGCTGGGAGGAACACTGAAGCTTTCTTT | CSAGRNTEAFF | - | TRBV20-1 | few | TRBJ1-1
TGTGCCAGCCGCTGGAGCGGGGGCCTTCAAGAGACCCAGTACTTC | CASRWSGGLQETQYF | TRBD2 | TRBV27 | - | TRBJ2-5
TGCGCCAGCAGCTTGGCCGGGACATCGAACACCGGGGAGCTGTTTTTT | CASSLAGTSNTGELFF | - | TRBV5-1 | - | TRBJ2-2
TGTGCCAGCAGCTTTAACCAGCACCTCTCCTACAATGAGCAGTTCTTC | CASSFNQHLSYNEQFF | - | TRBV11-3 | - | TRBJ2-1
TGCAGCGTTGAAGATAGTTCCAGGACAGGGGTTTCCTACGAGCAGTACTTC | CSVEDSSRTGVSYEQYF | TRBD1 | TRBV29-1 | - | TRBJ2-7
TGTGCCAGCAGCCAAAGGGTCCGGTCCTACGAGCAGTACTTC | CASSQRVRSYEQYF | - | TRBV11-2 | - | TRBJ2-7